The 19 T cell receptor beta chains in this list originate from one sample, sequenced in a study of T cells in Graves' hyperthyroidism and ophthalmopathy. It was RNA transcripts that yielded the amplified TCR beta CDR3 regions. In the first-round RT-PCR of the TCR CDR3, the HTBI primer set was used. Via MiXCR, TCRdb re-called the multiplex PCR reads, giving one row per CDR3 protein. The table includes 730,000 or so distinct CDR3 sequences, around 20% detected once. The material sequenced was blood. These receptor sequences come from a woman in her forties or fifties with Graves' hyperthyroidism that later progressed to Graves' ophthalmopathy.

This clonotype was detected ten times or more. CDR3 region: CASSWGDRATDTQYF. In DNA, the CDR3 is TGTGCCAGCAGCTGGGGGGACAGGGCGACAGATACGCAGTATTTT. J is TRBJ2-3 and V is TRBV5-5, with 9 nucleotides matching TRBD1. CDR1 is SGHKS, CDR2 YYEKEE, per germline (reference sequence). The CDR3 runs to 15 residues. After removal of 3 bases from V and 3 bases from J, the junction contained 5 bases not matched to a gene.

This clonotype occurred many times. This chain joins TRBV12-3 or TRBV12-4 and TRBJ1-5, with D maybe TRBD1 (6 bases). This CDR3 region has 17 residues. The V and J ends lost 7 bases and 0 bases respectively, with 19 bases between them. CDR3 region: CASTHVGTFYSNQPQHF. DNA for the CDR3: TGTGCCAGCACTCACGTTGGGACATTTTATAGCAATCAGCCCCAGCATTTT.

In the case of this clonotype: This clone may be a read error of a much larger clone one base away. V is TRBV5-1 and J is TRBJ1-1; D is unclear. There are 15 residues in the CDR3. Trimming pared 3 bases from V and 0 bases from J, leaving 12 bases between. Germline assignment: CDR1 SGHRS and CDR2 YFSETQ. The chain's CDR3 is CASSSWGNVNTEAFF. The CDR3 DNA sequence: TGCGCCAGCAGCTCCTGGGGAAATGTGAACACTGAAGCTTTCTTT. Filled out from reference TRBV5-1 and TRBJ1-1, the complete variable domain reads KAGVTQTPRYLIKTRGQQVTLSCSPISGHRSVSWYQQTPGQGLQFLFEYFSETQRNKGNFPGRFSGRQFSNSRSEMNVSTLELGDSALYLCASSSWGNVNTEAFFGQGTRLTVV.

This clonotype was counted at least ten times. The V call is TRBV5-1, the J call TRBJ2-5, with D unclear. This CDR3 is 15 amino acids long. In germline, CDR1 is SGHRS, CDR2 YFSETQ. Trimming pared 4 bases from V and 0 bases from J, leaving 13 bases between. The CDR3 reads CASSHTTPYQETQYF. The CDR3 DNA reads TGCGCCAGCAGCCACACGACTCCGTACCAAGAGACCCAGTACTTC.

As concerns this clonotype: A much larger clone lies one base from this, so it may be a read error. The final CDR3 position lacks the conserved phenylalanine or tryptophan, pointing to a likely read error. The genes are TRBV20-1 and TRBJ2-7, with TRBD2 as a possible D gene (5 bases). The CDR3 covers 12 residues. CDR1 and CDR2 from the germline V gene are DFQATT and SNEGSKA (reference sequence). V gave up 3 bases and J gave up 6 bases, with 12 bases separating them. The CDR3 reads CSARALGSEQYL. CDR3 nucleotides: TGCAGTGCTAGGGCCCTGGGGAGCGAGCAGTACCTC.

This clonotype was recorded at least ten times. The genes are TRBV18 and TRBJ2-3; 8 bases align to TRBD1. The CDR3 spans 14 residues. The trim removed 6 bases at V and 1 base at J, leaving 3 bases unmatched. Looked up from germline, CDR1 is KGHSH and CDR2 is LQKENI. The CDR3 sequence: CASSTGVGTDTQYF. For the CDR3, the DNA is TGTGCCAGCTCGACAGGGGTAGGCACAGATACGCAGTATTTT.

This clonotype was detected many times. The gene calls are TRBV12-3 or TRBV12-4 and TRBJ2-2; 10 positions agree with TRBD1. The V gene end was trimmed by 1 base and the J gene end by 3 bases; junction bases not matched to a gene: 2. This CDR3 has 16 residues. The CDR3 sequence: CASSLVGTGDTGELFF. Here the CDR3 DNA reads TGTGCCAGCAGTTTAGTTGGGACAGGGGACACCGGGGAGCTGTTTTTT.

V is TRBV11-2 and J is TRBJ1-1, with 7 bases aligning to TRBD1. The germline V gene encodes CDR1 SGHAT and CDR2 FQNNGV. This CDR3 is 15 amino acids long. The trim removed 0 bases at V and 4 bases at J, leaving 5 bases unmatched. CDR3 sequence (DNA): TGTGCCAGCAGCTTAGAGACAGGGTTTGTCACTGAAGCTTTCTTT. It is translated as CASSLETGFVTEAFF.

The sample holds many counts of this clonotype. The chain couples TRBV27 to TRBJ1-6; 7 nucleotides agree with TRBD1. V dropped 5 bases and J dropped 9; count of bases not matched to a gene: 10. CDR3 size: 15 residues. Germline assignment: CDR1 MNHEY and CDR2 SMNVEV (reference sequence). CDR3 protein: CASSPRTGPVSPLHF. As DNA, the CDR3 is TGTGCCAGCAGTCCCCGGACAGGTCCTGTTTCACCCCTCCACTTT.

The J gene is TRBJ2-4, the V gene TRBV3-1; perhaps D is TRBD1 or TRBD2 (5 bases each). Trimming took off 0 bases at V and 0 bases at J, with 15 bases between the two ends. CDR3 length equals 18 residues. The germline gives CDR1 LGHDT, CDR2 YNNKEL (reference sequence). CDR3 DNA sequence: TGTGCCAGCAGCCAAGATGAGGGGTGGGGCCTAGCCAAAAACATTCAGTACTTC. It is translated as CASSQDEGWGLAKNIQYF.

This clonotype was seen at least ten times. The chain combines TRBV20-1 with TRBJ2-1; 13 nucleotides align to TRBD2. In germline, CDR1 is DFQATT, CDR2 SNEGSKA (reference sequence). The V segment lost 6 bases and the J segment 8 bases; nucleotides outside the gene matches: 19. This CDR3 contains 18 residues. The CDR3: CSAEPIRTSGGLRDEQFF. The CDR3 coding sequence is TGCAGTGCGGAACCCATTCGGACTAGCGGGGGACTCAGGGATGAGCAGTTCTTC.

This clonotype has just a few counts. The chain uses TRBV2 and TRBJ2-5, with 9 positions matching TRBD2. V dropped 0 bases and J dropped 3; count of bases not matched to a gene: 2. Germline V lookup: CDR1 SNHLY, CDR2 FYNNEI. The length of the CDR3 is 15 residues. CDR3 coding DNA: TGTGCCAGCAGTGAAGCGCTAGCGGGGAAAGAGACCCAGTACTTC. Residues: CASSEALAGKETQYF.

V and J are TRBV5-6 and TRBJ2-1; TRBD1 agrees at 12 bases. The trim removed 5 bases at V and 8 bases at J, leaving 8 bases unmatched. The CDR3 has 15 amino acids. The germline V gene has CDR1 SGHDT and CDR2 YYEEEE. The CDR3 nucleotides read TGTGCCAGCAGTACCGGGACAGGGGGCGGGGATGAGCAGTTCTTC. It yields the protein CASSTGTGGGDEQFF.

The rearrangement joins TRBV24-1 to TRBJ2-3; 7 nucleotides line up with TRBD1. This CDR3 has 15 residues. V trimming: 7 bases; J trimming: 4 bases; junction bases outside the gene matches: 10. Germline V gene lookup returns CDR1 KGHDR and CDR2 SFDVKD. The CDR3 spells CATSAGRGWPDTQYF. CDR3 bases: TGTGCCACCAGCGCCGGCAGGGGGTGGCCAGATACGCAGTATTTT.

About this clonotype: This may come from a read error, since a much larger clone is one base off. This chain connects TRBV2 to TRBJ1-4; D remains unclear. Germline V CDR1 and CDR2: SNHLY, FYNNEI. The CDR3 runs 14 residues. DNA of the CDR3: TGTGCCACCCTAGGAGGGCGCGGTAATGAAAAACTGGTTTTT. It is translated as CATLGGRGNEKLVF.

This clonotype was observed a handful of times. This rearrangement joins TRBV27 to TRBJ1-1, with D perhaps matching TRBD1 (6 bases). In germline, CDR1 is MNHEY, CDR2 SMNVEV (reference sequence). V dropped 2 bases and J dropped 0 bases, with 13 bases sitting between them. The CDR3 runs to 16 residues. For the CDR3, the DNA is TGTGCCAGCAGTTTAACACCACAGGGTATGAACACTGAAGCTTTCTTT. Translating it yields CASSLTPQGMNTEAFF.

This clonotype was picked up a small number of times. The chain combines TRBV11-2 with TRBJ2-2, with 12 bases aligning to TRBD2. The CDR3 covers 18 residues. In germline, CDR1 is SGHAT, CDR2 FQNNGV. The ends lost 3 bases at V and 0 bases at J; junction bases unmatched: 5. CDR3 sequence reads: CASSFPSGGAANTGELFF. Written as DNA, the CDR3 is TGTGCCAGCAGCTTTCCTAGCGGGGGGGCCGCGAACACCGGGGAGCTGTTTTTT. The full variable domain, completed using reference TRBV11-2 and TRBJ2-2, is EAGVAQSPRYKIIEKRQSVAFWCNPISGHATLYWYQQILGQGPKLLIQFQNNGVVDDSQLPKDRFSAERLKGVDSTLKIQPAKLEDSAVYLCASSFPSGGAANTGELFFGEGSRLTVL.

The chain has TRBV6-2 or TRBV6-3 and TRBJ2-7; D tentatively reads TRBD1 or TRBD2 (5 bases each). This CDR3 has 16 residues. Germline V gives CDR1 MNHEY, CDR2 SVGEGT. Trimming stripped 1 base from V and 4 bases from J, with 17 bases between. Here the CDR3 reads CASSYFPGRRGYEQYF. The CDR3 region has the DNA TGTGCCAGCAGTTACTTCCCGGGACGACGAGGGTACGAGCAGTACTTC.

This clonotype has a count of ten or more. J is TRBJ2-2 and V is TRBV3-1, with 10 bases lining up with TRBD2. Germline CDR1 and CDR2: LGHDT and YNNKEL (reference sequence). Losses at the gene ends were 3 bases for V and 3 bases for J; bases not matched to a gene: 7. The CDR3 is 17 amino acids. The CDR3 region has the DNA TGTGCCAGCAGCCATACTTCCACTAGCGGGGACACCGGGGAGCTGTTTTTT. Translation gives CASSHTSTSGDTGELFF.